This T cell receptor (beta chain) was found in a study of blood T cell repertoires in COVID-19 (dated by TCRdb to between 2020 and 2021). Study-level background: Collaborator samples came from the United States, Italy and Spain and covered acute and convalescent phases of COVID-19. The material from the prospective study consisted of cDNA or gDNA derived from T cells, B-cell-depleted T cells, or PBMCs. Subjects who had been exposed to COVID-19, were actively infected with it, or had recovered from it provided the deeply sampled blood TCRbeta repertoires that made up the dataset. The repertoires were released in a freely available public database intended as a resource for research on the immune response to SARS-CoV-2. The samples were drawn from the first 160 participants of the ongoing ImmuneRACE study and from 1,254 subjects provided by 6 global collaborators. Sample metadata almost always included a de-identified subject ID, COVID-19 status, age in years and sex. HLA class I and class II types, where available, came from metadata supplied by the sample provider rather than from assay-based typing. What the study reported, not specific to this receptor: The amount of clinical and demographic metadata varied by source and participant and was provided uncurated.

The immunoSEQ Assay, a bias-controlled multiplex PCR, was used to amplify TCRbeta CDR3 regions from genomic DNA. The source study handled its data this way. The number of nucleated cells in each sample was estimated by amplification of reference gene primers within the assay. To quantify the absolute abundance of each unique TCRbeta CDR3 rearrangement, sequence reads were collapsed and filtered. For each sample, productive Simpson clonality was calculated by taking the square root of Simpson's diversity index across productive rearrangements. Drawn from immuneACCESS, this table holds only the in-frame rearrangements with V and J called that TCRdb kept. Clones are partly lost; checked studies trace under half to an unresolved V gene and leave the rest unexplained. V, J and clone size were drawn from that table, and D and trimming were deduced from the DNA. The sample records over 75,000 clones, around 88% of which are singletons. The top ten hold around 2% of the sample.

Note on this clone: No antigen is known for it. The junction differs from germline at one of its ends, possibly a read error.

In Seattle, one collaborating source enrolled patients while the infection was active and tracked those patients longitudinally over the course of disease. The collaborating institutions used their own protocols to collect whole blood in K2EDTA tubes. For TCRbeta analysis, collaborators shipped samples as frozen whole blood, isolated PBMCs, or DNA extracted from either of those sample types. The germline V gene yields SGHAT for CDR1 and FQNNGV for CDR2. The CDR3 contains 12 residues, cysteine and phenylalanine counted. Only the CDR3 DNA stays, 36 bases, in frame from base 1. The specimen sequenced was peripheral blood. Recombination connected TRBV11-2 to TRBJ2-3; a weak D assignment points to TRBD1 (6 bases agree). This receptor was taken from a man aged 50-59 years with COVID-19, enrolled during active disease. The sequence in DNA is TGTGCCAGCAGCTTACTCGGGACAACCTCTAGGTTT. This encodes CASSLLGTTSRF.